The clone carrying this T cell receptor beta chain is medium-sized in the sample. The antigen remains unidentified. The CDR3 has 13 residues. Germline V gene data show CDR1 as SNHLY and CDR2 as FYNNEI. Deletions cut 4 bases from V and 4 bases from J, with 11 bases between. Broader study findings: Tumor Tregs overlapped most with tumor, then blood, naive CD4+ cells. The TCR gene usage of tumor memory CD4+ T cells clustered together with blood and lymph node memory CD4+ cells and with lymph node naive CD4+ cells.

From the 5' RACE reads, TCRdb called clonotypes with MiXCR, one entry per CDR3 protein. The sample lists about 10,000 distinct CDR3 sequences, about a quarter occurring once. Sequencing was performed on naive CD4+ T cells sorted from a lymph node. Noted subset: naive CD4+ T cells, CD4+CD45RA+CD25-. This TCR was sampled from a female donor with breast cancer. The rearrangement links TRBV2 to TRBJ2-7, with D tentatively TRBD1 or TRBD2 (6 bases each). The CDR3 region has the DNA TGTGCCAGCAGTGCGGGGGCTGGGTACGAGCAGTACTTC. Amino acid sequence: CASSAGAGYEQYF.